The clone carrying this T cell receptor beta chain was detected many times. Its antigen remains unidentified. The CDR3 extends over 13 amino acids. Trimming left V 7 bases short and J 5 bases short, with 14 bases between. The germline gives CDR1 SGHVS, CDR2 FQNEAQ. The data belong to a study of read filtering for tumor transcriptome and immune sequencing. As for the study in general: Mean patient age was around 66 years, range roughly 45 to 80; approximately 18 male, some 15 female. Roughly 8 patients were R-ISS I, roughly 17 were R-ISS II, six or seven were R-ISS III. General study points: RNA-seq captured clonotypes less deeply and reliably than IR-seq.

Molecular barcoded adaptors covering alpha/delta and beta/gamma chains were used on approximately 440 ng RNA. TCRdb reanalysed the reads using MiXCR and keeps one entry per CDR3 protein. The sample has about 37,000 distinct CDR3 sequences, 10% to 15% seen once; the top ten hold about 35%. The genes are TRBV7-8 and TRBJ2-5; tentative D call: TRBD2 (5 bases). The clonotype originates from a donor aged 40 or older with multiple myeloma. Sequenced input: a population of CD138-negative cells sorted from bone marrow. CDR3 nucleotides: TGTGCCAGCACGAGAGGAGGTCTTGAGACCCAGTACTTC. Translated: CASTRGGLETQYF.